This is a list of T cell receptor beta chains from one sample in a study of cytomegalovirus exposure and HLA in healthy donors. TCRdb keeps only in-frame clones here, not all; method: immunoSEQ multiplex PCR. The sample holds over 120,000 clones, around 82% seen once. Material: PBMCs. These receptors were taken from a man aged 50-60 years in good health and CMV-seronegative. Each CDR3 is given with its conserved first and last residue. Fields, in order: V gene, D gene, clone size, J gene, CDR3 DNA, CDR3 protein. A D gene is named only where the DNA matches it firmly. Clone size appears in some rows only: once, few, many, or a class for an expanded clone.

TRBV2	TRBD1	NA	TRBJ1-4	TGTGCCAGCAGACTACAGGGGAAGACTAATGAAAAACTGTTTTTT	CASRLQGKTNEKLFF
TRBV2	TRBD1	NA	TRBJ1-1	TGTGCCAGCATTGTACAGGGGGCGGACACTGAAGCTTTCTTT	CASIVQGADTEAFF
TRBV5-8	TRBD1	NA	TRBJ2-1	TGTGCCAGCAGCTCCCGGACAGGGGGGAATGAGCAGTTCTTC	CASSSRTGGNEQFF
TRBV2	TRBD1	NA	TRBJ2-1	TGTGCCAGCAGGACAGGGGATGAGCAGTTCTTC	CASRTGDEQFF
TRBV15	TRBD1	NA	TRBJ2-7	TGTGCCACCAGCCGCGAAGCCGGGACAGACTACGAGCAGTACTTC	CATSREAGTDYEQYF
TRBV14	TRBD2	NA	TRBJ2-3	TGTGCCAGCAGCCTTAGCGGGACTTTAAGTGATACGCAGTATTTT	CASSLSGTLSDTQYF
TRBV7-2	NA	NA	TRBJ1-2	TGTGCCAGCAGCCCCTTAAGACAGGCGTCCCGGAGCTATGGCTACACCTTC	CASSPLRQASRSYGYTF
TRBV11-2	TRBD1	NA	TRBJ2-2	TGTGCCAGCAGCTTAAGACAGGGGCGCACCGGGGAGCTGTTTTTT	CASSLRQGRTGELFF
TRBV29-1	NA	NA	TRBJ2-5	TGCAGCGCTGCAAGGACAGTAAACCAAGAGACCCAGTACTTC	CSAARTVNQETQYF
TRBV6-6	TRBD2	NA	TRBJ2-3	TGTGCCAGCAGTTTGGGACTAGCGGGCACAGATACGCAGTATTTT	CASSLGLAGTDTQYF
TRBV19	TRBD1	NA	TRBJ1-2	TGTGCCAGTAGTCCAGCTATAATAGGGGGCTTTAACTATGGCTACACCTTC	CASSPAIIGGFNYGYTF
TRBV4-1	TRBD1	NA	TRBJ2-1	TGCGCCAGCAGCCAGGAATCGACAGGGGGCCTCTACAATGAGCAGTTCTTC	CASSQESTGGLYNEQFF
TRBV7-3	NA	NA	TRBJ2-1	TGTGCCAGCAGCCCGACACCGGCTGTAAGCTCCTACAATGAGCAGTTCTTC	CASSPTPAVSSYNEQFF
TRBV6-5	TRBD1	NA	TRBJ1-6	TGTGCCTCCCGACAGGGGGATTCACCCCTCCACTTT	CASRQGDSPLHF
TRBV5-1	NA	NA	TRBJ1-1	TGCGCCAGCAGCTTCGGCGGCTATCGAGGGGGAGTCACTGAAGCTTTCTTT	CASSFGGYRGGVTEAFF
TRBV30	TRBD1	NA	TRBJ2-7	TGTGCCTGGAGTGTAAGCTACTCAGGGGGCTACGAGCAGTACTTC	CAWSVSYSGGYEQYF
TRBV4-2	NA	NA	TRBJ2-3	TGTGCCAGCAGCCCAGGAGCCACAGGTGAAGATACGCAGTATTTT	CASSPGATGEDTQYF
TRBV5-1	NA	few	TRBJ2-2	TGCGCCAGCAGCCGAGACAGGGAGGCCGGGGAGCTGTTTTTT	CASSRDREAGELFF
TRBV11-2	NA	NA	TRBJ1-1	TGTGCCAGCAGCTTATTGACAGTTTTGAACACTGAAGCTTTCTTT	CASSLLTVLNTEAFF
TRBV9	NA	NA	TRBJ2-3	TGTGCCAGCAGCGTAGATGGGGGGTCAGATACGCAGTATTTT	CASSVDGGSDTQYF
TRBV18	TRBD1	NA	TRBJ1-5	TGTGCCAGCTCACCAACAGGGGGTCTCATTCAGCCCCAGCATTTT	CASSPTGGLIQPQHF
TRBV25-1	TRBD2	NA	TRBJ2-7	TGTGCCAGCAGTTTGGGAGGGGCGGTGTACGAGCAGTACTTC	CASSLGGAVYEQYF
TRBV5-1	NA	NA	TRBJ2-2	TGCGCCAGCACTCTGGGGGGGCCCGGGGAGCTGTTTTTT	CASTLGGPGELFF
TRBV4-2	NA	NA	TRBJ2-7	TGTGCCAGCAGCCTTGAGATTCCCTACGAGCAGTACTTC	CASSLEIPYEQYF
TRBV7-3	NA	once	TRBJ1-2	TGTGCCAGCAGCTACCCAGGCGGGGGCTACACCTTC	CASSYPGGGYTF
TRBV5-1	TRBD1	once	TRBJ1-1	TGCGCCAGCAGCTTGGCGACAGGGGGCACTGAAGCTTTCTTT	CASSLATGGTEAFF
TRBV5-1	TRBD2	NA	TRBJ2-1	TGCGCCAGCAGCCCGCGGACTAGCGGGGGGATCTACAATGAGCAGTTCTTC	CASSPRTSGGIYNEQFF
TRBV6-1	NA	NA	TRBJ1-1	TGTGCCAGCAGTGAAGTTGGAGGGATTGAAGCTTTCTTT	CASSEVGGIEAFF
TRBV29-1	NA	once	TRBJ1-2	TGCAGCGTTGAAGGGGGCTTGGCCCCACCGGTGCATTTATTC	CSVEGGLAPPVHLF
TRBV5-4	TRBD2	NA	TRBJ2-7	TGTGCCAGCAGCTTGGCTGGGGGAGGGGCTCACTACGAGCAGTACTTC	CASSLAGGGAHYEQYF
TRBV2	TRBD1	NA	TRBJ2-2	TGTGCCAGCAGTGAGGGGACAGGGGGTACCGGGGAGCTGTTTTTT	CASSEGTGGTGELFF
TRBV15	TRBD1	NA	TRBJ2-1	TGTGCCACCAGGACGGACAGGAACAATGAGCAGTTCTTC	CATRTDRNNEQFF
TRBV28	TRBD1	NA	TRBJ2-7	TGTGCCAGCAGTTTATGGGACAGGGCTACCTACGAGCAGTACTTC	CASSLWDRATYEQYF
TRBV18	TRBD1	NA	TRBJ2-5	TGTGCCAGCTCGCTTGGGACAGCCCAAGAGACCCAGTACTTC	CASSLGTAQETQYF
TRBV30	NA	NA	TRBJ1-2	TGTGCCTGGAACACAGGAAACTATGGCTACACCTTC	CAWNTGNYGYTF
TRBV19	NA	few	TRBJ1-5	TGTGCCAGTAGTATTCAAGGGGGTCAGCCCCAGCATTTT	CASSIQGGQPQHF
TRBV2	NA	NA	TRBJ2-7	TGTGCCAGCAGTGAGGAAGCGGACGGTGCCGAGCAGTACTTC	CASSEEADGAEQYF
TRBV28	TRBD2	NA	TRBJ2-1	TGTGCCAGCAGTCCCCCCCAAGGGACTAGTAATGAGCAGTTCTTC	CASSPPQGTSNEQFF
TRBV29-1	TRBD1	once	TRBJ2-2	TGCAGCGTTGAATCGGGACAGGGGGCCTACACCGGGGAGCTGTTTTTT	CSVESGQGAYTGELFF
TRBV10-3	NA	NA	TRBJ2-7	TGTGCCATCAGTGAGGGGACACCTGCCCCCTCCTACGAGCAGTACTTC	CAISEGTPAPSYEQYF
TRBV5-1	NA	NA	TRBJ1-3	TGCGCCAGCAGCTTGGACAGGGCTAGAAACACCATATATTTT	CASSLDRARNTIYF
TRBV19	NA	NA	TRBJ1-2	TGTGCCAGTAGTATAGGGATTGCGCGGGCAGGCTACACCTTC	CASSIGIARAGYTF
TRBV14	NA	NA	TRBJ2-7	TGTGCCAGCAGCCCCCGCCAGGGGACCGTAAACTCCTACGAGCAGTACTTC	CASSPRQGTVNSYEQYF
TRBV5-1	NA	NA	TRBJ2-5	TGCGCCAGCAGCTGGAATGGAGAGGAAGAGACCCAGTACTTC	CASSWNGEEETQYF
TRBV27	NA	NA	TRBJ2-1	TGTGCCAGCAGGGGGCCTCCAGCGGGCTCCTACAATGAGCAGTTCTTC	CASRGPPAGSYNEQFF
TRBV9	NA	NA	TRBJ1-2	TGTGCCAGCAGCGTGACAGTAAACTATGGCTACACCTTC	CASSVTVNYGYTF
TRBV27	NA	NA	TRBJ2-1	TGTGCCAGCAGTCTCACTTCCTCCTACAATGAGCAGTTCTTC	CASSLTSSYNEQFF
TRBV7-6	NA	NA	TRBJ2-2	TGTGCCAGCAGCCCTTCTAACACCGGGGAGCTGTTTTTT	CASSPSNTGELFF
TRBV19	TRBD2	NA	TRBJ2-1	TGTGCCAGTAGAGTAGCGGGAACGGACAATGAGCAGTTCTTC	CASRVAGTDNEQFF
TRBV6-5	TRBD1	NA	TRBJ1-1	TGTGCCAGCAGACCAGGGACAGCCAACACTGAAGCTTTCTTT	CASRPGTANTEAFF
TRBV7-9	TRBD1	NA	TRBJ2-5	TGTGCCAGCAGCCCCGGGACAGGACTCCAAGAGACCCAGTACTTC	CASSPGTGLQETQYF
TRBV5-1	TRBD2	NA	TRBJ2-3	TGCGCCAGCAGCTGGACCGTTAGCGGGGGGGGCACAGATACGCAGTATTTT	CASSWTVSGGGTDTQYF
TRBV2	NA	few	TRBJ2-7	TGTGCCAGCAGTGAAGACAGGAACTACGAGCAGTACTTC	CASSEDRNYEQYF
TRBV9	TRBD2	NA	TRBJ2-2	TGTGCCAGCAGCGGAGGACTAGCGGAGAGAGGGGAGCTGTTTTTT	CASSGGLAERGELFF
TRBV7-6	NA	NA	TRBJ1-1	TGTGCCAGCAGCTTAGCCGTGGCGGGTAACACTGAAGCTTTCTTT	CASSLAVAGNTEAFF
TRBV10-3	NA	NA	TRBJ1-1	TGTGCCATCAGGGGTTGGATGGGGCAAAACACTGAAGCTTTCTTT	CAIRGWMGQNTEAFF
TRBV19	TRBD1	once	TRBJ1-3	TGTGCCAGTAGTATGGGACAGAGCCTCTCTGGAAACACCATATATTTT	CASSMGQSLSGNTIYF